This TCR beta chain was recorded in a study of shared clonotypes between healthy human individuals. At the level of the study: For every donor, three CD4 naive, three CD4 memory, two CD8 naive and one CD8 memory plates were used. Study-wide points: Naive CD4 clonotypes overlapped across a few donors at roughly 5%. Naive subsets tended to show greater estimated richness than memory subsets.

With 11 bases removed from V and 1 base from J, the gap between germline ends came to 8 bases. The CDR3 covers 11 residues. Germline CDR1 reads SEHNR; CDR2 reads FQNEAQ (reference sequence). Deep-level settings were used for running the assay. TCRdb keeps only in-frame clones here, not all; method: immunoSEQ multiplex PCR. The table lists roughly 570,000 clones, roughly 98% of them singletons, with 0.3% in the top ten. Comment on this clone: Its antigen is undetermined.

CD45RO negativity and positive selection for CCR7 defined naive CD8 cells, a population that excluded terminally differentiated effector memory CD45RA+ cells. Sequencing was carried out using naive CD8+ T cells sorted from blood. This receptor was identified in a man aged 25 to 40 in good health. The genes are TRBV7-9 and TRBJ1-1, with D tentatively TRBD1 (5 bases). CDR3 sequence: CAWGGNTEAFF. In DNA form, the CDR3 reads TGTGCCTGGGGGGGGAACACTGAAGCTTTCTTT.